These T cell receptor beta chains were read from a single sample in a study of CD8 T cells in ankylosing spondylitis. TCRdb recomputed calls from the 5' RACE reads with MiXCR, one row per CDR3 protein. The profile shows around 210,000 distinct CDR3 sequences, less than 9.5% of them singletons. The sample comprised blood, either unsorted or a sorted T cell fraction (not recorded which). All receptors derive from a female donor with ankylosing spondylitis or in good health (not recorded which). The CDR3 runs from the conserved cysteine through the conserved F or W. A D gene is named only where the DNA matches it firmly. Size is stated for part of the rows, as once, few or many counts, or as a class when the clone is expanded.

cdr3_aa: CASSRTSGSQGGQYF
cdr3_nt: TGTGCCAGCAGTAGGACTAGCGGGTCCCAGGGGGGGCAGTATTTT
j_call: TRBJ2-3
clone_size: many
d_call: TRBD2
v_call: TRBV12-3/TRBV12-4

cdr3_aa: CASSLWGPRGPYEQYF
cdr3_nt: TGTGCCAGCAGCCTATGGGGGCCCAGGGGGCCCTACGAGCAGTACTTC
j_call: TRBJ2-7
clone_size: -
d_call: TRBD1
v_call: TRBV7-9

cdr3_aa: CASSPGGNTGELFF
cdr3_nt: TGCGCCAGCAGCCCCGGAGGGAACACCGGGGAGCTGTTTTTT
j_call: TRBJ2-2
clone_size: many
d_call: -
v_call: TRBV5-1

cdr3_aa: CASSLVGGTQNIQYF
cdr3_nt: TGTGCCAGCAGCTTAGTCGGGGGCACCCAAAACATTCAGTACTTC
j_call: TRBJ2-4
clone_size: few
d_call: -
v_call: TRBV7-8

cdr3_aa: CSAYDPRASGSPIGTDTQYF
cdr3_nt: TGCAGTGCTTACGACCCAAGGGCTAGCGGGAGTCCGATTGGCACAGATACGCAGTATTTT
j_call: TRBJ2-3
clone_size: -
d_call: TRBD2
v_call: TRBV20-1

cdr3_aa: CSAARLAGYEQYF
cdr3_nt: TGCAGTGCTGCCCGACTAGCGGGCTACGAGCAGTACTTC
j_call: TRBJ2-7
clone_size: many
d_call: TRBD2
v_call: TRBV20-1

cdr3_aa: CSVEGGRGNTGELFF
cdr3_nt: TGCAGCGTTGAAGGGGGCCGGGGAAACACCGGGGAGCTGTTTTTT
j_call: TRBJ2-2
clone_size: many
d_call: -
v_call: TRBV29-1

cdr3_aa: CASSFEQKNIQYF
cdr3_nt: TGCGCCAGCAGCTTTGAACAGAAAAACATTCAGTACTTC
j_call: TRBJ2-4
clone_size: many
d_call: -
v_call: TRBV5-1

cdr3_aa: CSAAGTSEWNTGELFF
cdr3_nt: TGCAGTGCGGCCGGGACTAGCGAATGGAACACCGGGGAGCTGTTTTTT
j_call: TRBJ2-2
clone_size: many
d_call: TRBD2
v_call: TRBV20-1

cdr3_aa: CASSVLEGAGDGYTF
cdr3_nt: TGTGCCAGCAGTGTGCTGGAGGGGGCGGGAGATGGCTACACCTTC
j_call: TRBJ1-2
clone_size: many
d_call: TRBD1
v_call: TRBV25-1

cdr3_aa: CASRRRLAGVKETQYF
cdr3_nt: TGTGCCAGCAGACGACGACTAGCGGGAGTGAAAGAGACCCAGTACTTC
j_call: TRBJ2-5
clone_size: many
d_call: TRBD2
v_call: TRBV28

cdr3_aa: CASSYSTGTYIQYF
cdr3_nt: TGTGCCAGCAGTTACTCGACAGGGACGTACATTCAGTACTTC
j_call: TRBJ2-4
clone_size: many
d_call: TRBD1
v_call: TRBV6-5

cdr3_aa: CASSFSIDSPYGYTF
cdr3_nt: TGTGCCAGCAGCTTCTCGATCGACAGCCCCTATGGCTACACCTTC
j_call: TRBJ1-2
clone_size: -
d_call: -
v_call: TRBV7-2

cdr3_aa: CASAAYLALEQYF
cdr3_nt: TGTGCCAGCGCCGCTTATCTAGCGCTCGAGCAGTACTTC
j_call: TRBJ2-7
clone_size: many
d_call: -
v_call: TRBV2

cdr3_aa: CAWLGGDTQYF
cdr3_nt: TGTGCCTGGCTTGGGGGGGATACGCAGTATTTT
j_call: TRBJ2-3
clone_size: many
d_call: -
v_call: TRBV30

cdr3_aa: CSARLFRDLVRETQYF
cdr3_nt: TGCAGTGCTAGACTATTCCGGGACTTAGTTCGAGAGACCCAGTACTTC
j_call: TRBJ2-5
clone_size: many
d_call: -
v_call: TRBV20-1

cdr3_aa: CASSLSRTGDYEQYF
cdr3_nt: TGCGCCAGCAGCTTGTCGAGGACAGGGGACTACGAGCAGTACTTC
j_call: TRBJ2-7
clone_size: many
d_call: TRBD1
v_call: TRBV5-1

cdr3_aa: CSVGRDGYEQYF
cdr3_nt: TGCAGCGTTGGAAGGGACGGTTACGAGCAGTACTTC
j_call: TRBJ2-7
clone_size: few
d_call: -
v_call: TRBV29-1

cdr3_aa: CASSSSEDRGPYGDEQFF
cdr3_nt: TGTGCCAGCAGCTCCTCGGAGGACAGGGGGCCTTATGGTGATGAGCAGTTCTTC
j_call: TRBJ2-1
clone_size: few
d_call: TRBD1
v_call: TRBV11-2

cdr3_aa: CASTGQGKAGELFF
cdr3_nt: TGTGCCAGCACAGGACAGGGAAAGGCCGGGGAGCTGTTTTTT
j_call: TRBJ2-2
clone_size: many
d_call: TRBD1
v_call: TRBV6-2/TRBV6-3

cdr3_aa: CASRWGQNTEAFF
cdr3_nt: TGTGCCAGCAGGTGGGGACAGAACACTGAAGCTTTCTTT
j_call: TRBJ1-1
clone_size: -
d_call: -
v_call: TRBV5-5

cdr3_aa: CASSQDMARETQYF
cdr3_nt: TGCGCCAGCAGCCAAGATATGGCTCGAGAGACCCAGTACTTC
j_call: TRBJ2-5
clone_size: many
d_call: -
v_call: TRBV4-3

cdr3_aa: CASASGTGYNEQFF
cdr3_nt: TGTGCCAGCGCCTCAGGGACGGGCTACAATGAGCAGTTCTTC
j_call: TRBJ2-1
clone_size: few
d_call: -
v_call: TRBV27

cdr3_aa: CSARDGSGRAQDTQYF
cdr3_nt: TGCAGTGCTAGAGATGGGAGCGGGAGGGCCCAAGATACGCAGTATTTT
j_call: TRBJ2-3
clone_size: many
d_call: TRBD2
v_call: TRBV20-1

cdr3_aa: CASSSQGDTQYF
cdr3_nt: TGTGCCAGCAGCTCTCAGGGAGATACGCAGTATTTT
j_call: TRBJ2-3
clone_size: many
d_call: -
v_call: TRBV7-6

cdr3_aa: CSVATDPNIQYF
cdr3_nt: TGCAGCGTTGCCACGGACCCCAACATTCAGTACTTC
j_call: TRBJ2-4
clone_size: many
d_call: -
v_call: TRBV29-1

cdr3_aa: CATSGPSDRSYNEQFF
cdr3_nt: TGTGCCACCAGTGGGCCAAGCGACCGCTCCTACAATGAGCAGTTCTTC
j_call: TRBJ2-1
clone_size: many
d_call: -
v_call: TRBV24-1

cdr3_aa: CASNWNPNEKLFF
cdr3_nt: TGTGCCAGCAATTGGAACCCTAATGAAAAACTGTTTTTT
j_call: TRBJ1-4
clone_size: many
d_call: -
v_call: TRBV6-2/TRBV6-3

cdr3_aa: CASSLNGATEAFF
cdr3_nt: TGTGCCAGCAGTTTAAACGGCGCCACTGAAGCTTTCTTT
j_call: TRBJ1-1
clone_size: many
d_call: -
v_call: TRBV12-3/TRBV12-4

cdr3_aa: CASSAGGGYEQFF
cdr3_nt: TGTGCCAGCTCAGCGGGAGGTGGCTATGAGCAGTTCTTC
j_call: TRBJ2-1
clone_size: few
d_call: TRBD2
v_call: TRBV6-1

cdr3_aa: CASTAGGKGGSYEQYF
cdr3_nt: TGTGCCAGCACCGCCGGTGGCAAGGGAGGGTCCTACGAGCAGTACTTC
j_call: TRBJ2-7
clone_size: -
d_call: TRBD2
v_call: TRBV12-3/TRBV12-4

cdr3_aa: CSASGISTDTQYF
cdr3_nt: TGCAGTGCTAGCGGGATTAGCACAGATACGCAGTATTTT
j_call: TRBJ2-3
clone_size: many
d_call: -
v_call: TRBV20-1

cdr3_aa: CASSLRRDGETQYF
cdr3_nt: TGTGCCAGCAGCTTAAGGAGGGACGGAGAGACCCAGTACTTC
j_call: TRBJ2-5
clone_size: many
d_call: -
v_call: TRBV7-8

cdr3_aa: CASSPTENSGANVLTF
cdr3_nt: TGTGCCAGCAGCCCGACGGAAAACTCTGGGGCCAACGTCCTGACTTTC
j_call: TRBJ2-6
clone_size: many
d_call: -
v_call: TRBV7-8

cdr3_aa: CASSLSGGWAGDTQYF
cdr3_nt: TGTGCCAGCAGCTTAAGTGGTGGCTGGGCGGGGGATACGCAGTATTTT
j_call: TRBJ2-3
clone_size: many
d_call: -
v_call: TRBV11-2

cdr3_aa: CASSTGPSWGYTF
cdr3_nt: TGTGCCAGCAGCACAGGACCTTCCTGGGGCTACACCTTC
j_call: TRBJ1-2
clone_size: many
d_call: -
v_call: TRBV6-1

cdr3_aa: CAWSVGGDGDTQYF
cdr3_nt: TGTGCCTGGAGTGTGGGGGGGGACGGAGATACGCAGTATTTT
j_call: TRBJ2-3
clone_size: few
d_call: TRBD2
v_call: TRBV30

cdr3_aa: CASRVAGEVVQYF
cdr3_nt: TGTGCCAGCAGAGTAGCGGGAGAAGTGGTGCAGTACTTC
j_call: TRBJ2-7
clone_size: many
d_call: TRBD2
v_call: TRBV12-3/TRBV12-4

cdr3_aa: CASSLGPTNTYEQYF
cdr3_nt: TGCGCCAGCAGTCTCGGCCCGACGAATACCTACGAGCAGTACTTC
j_call: TRBJ2-7
clone_size: -
d_call: -
v_call: TRBV5-1

cdr3_aa: CASSFGTKGIRRQFF
cdr3_nt: TGTGCCAGCAGCTTCGGGACAAAGGGGATTCGTCGGCAGTTCTTC
j_call: TRBJ2-1
clone_size: -
d_call: -
v_call: TRBV5-5

cdr3_aa: CASSYSTRTEAFF
cdr3_nt: TGTGCCAGCAGTTACTCGACGAGGACTGAAGCTTTCTTT
j_call: TRBJ1-1
clone_size: many
d_call: -
v_call: TRBV6-2/TRBV6-3

cdr3_aa: CASSEIRRDEQYF
cdr3_nt: TGTGCCAGCAGTGAAATTAGACGCGACGAGCAGTACTTC
j_call: TRBJ2-7
clone_size: many
d_call: -
v_call: TRBV2